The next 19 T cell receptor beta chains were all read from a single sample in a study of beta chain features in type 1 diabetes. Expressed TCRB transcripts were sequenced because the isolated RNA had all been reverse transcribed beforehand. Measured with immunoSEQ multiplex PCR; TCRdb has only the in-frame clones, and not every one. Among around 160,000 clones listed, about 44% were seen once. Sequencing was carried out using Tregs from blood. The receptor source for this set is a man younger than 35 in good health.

In nucleotides, the CDR3 is TGTGCCAGCTCACCACAAGGAGGGGGCTACACTGAAGCTTTCTTT. It specifies CASSPQGGGYTEAFF. The chain employs TRBV18 and TRBJ1-1; TRBD1 aligns across 7 bases. The CDR3 totals 15 residues. The V segment lost 1 base and the J segment 3 bases; nucleotides outside the gene matches: 5. The germline gives CDR1 KGHSH, CDR2 LQKENI.

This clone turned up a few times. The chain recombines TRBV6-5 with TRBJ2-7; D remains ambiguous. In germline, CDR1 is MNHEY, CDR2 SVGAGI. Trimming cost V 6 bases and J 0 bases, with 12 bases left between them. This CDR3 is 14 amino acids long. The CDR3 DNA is TGTGCCAGCAGCGCCACATATGGCTCCTACGAGCAGTACTTC. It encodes CASSATYGSYEQYF.

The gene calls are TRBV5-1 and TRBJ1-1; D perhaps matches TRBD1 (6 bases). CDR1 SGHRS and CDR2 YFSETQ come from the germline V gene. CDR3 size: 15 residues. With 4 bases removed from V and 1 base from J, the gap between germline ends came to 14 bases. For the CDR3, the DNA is TGCGCCAGCAGCCGCGGTGAGGGGGAGAACACTGAAGCTTTCTTT. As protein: CASSRGEGENTEAFF. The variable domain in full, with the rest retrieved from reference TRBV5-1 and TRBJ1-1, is KAGVTQTPRYLIKTRGQQVTLSCSPISGHRSVSWYQQTPGQGLQFLFEYFSETQRNKGNFPGRFSGRQFSNSRSEMNVSTLELGDSALYLCASSRGEGENTEAFFGQGTRLTVV.

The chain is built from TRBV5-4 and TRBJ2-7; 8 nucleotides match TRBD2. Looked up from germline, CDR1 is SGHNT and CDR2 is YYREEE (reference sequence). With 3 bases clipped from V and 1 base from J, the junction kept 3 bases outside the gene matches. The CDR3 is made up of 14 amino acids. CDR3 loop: CASSYSSGSYEQYF. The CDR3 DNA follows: TGTGCCAGCAGCTACTCTAGCGGGTCCTACGAGCAGTACTTC.

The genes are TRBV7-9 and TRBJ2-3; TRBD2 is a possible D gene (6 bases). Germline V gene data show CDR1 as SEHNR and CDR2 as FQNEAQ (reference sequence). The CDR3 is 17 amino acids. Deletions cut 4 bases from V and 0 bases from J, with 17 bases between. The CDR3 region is CASSYIILATSTDTQYF. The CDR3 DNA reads TGTGCCAGCAGCTACATTATACTAGCAACTAGCACAGATACGCAGTATTTT.

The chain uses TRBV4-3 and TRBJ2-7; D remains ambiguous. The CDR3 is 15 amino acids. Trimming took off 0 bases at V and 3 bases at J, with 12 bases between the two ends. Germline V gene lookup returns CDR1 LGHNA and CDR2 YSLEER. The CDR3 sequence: CASSQEKLPGYEQYF. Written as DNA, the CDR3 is TGCGCCAGCAGCCAAGAAAAGCTTCCAGGCTACGAGCAGTACTTC.

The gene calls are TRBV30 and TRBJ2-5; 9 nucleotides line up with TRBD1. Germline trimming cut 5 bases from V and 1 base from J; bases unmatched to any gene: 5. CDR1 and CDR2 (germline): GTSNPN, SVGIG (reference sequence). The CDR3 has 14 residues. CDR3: CAWGTGYVQETQYF. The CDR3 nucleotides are TGTGCCTGGGGGACAGGGTACGTCCAAGAGACCCAGTACTTC.

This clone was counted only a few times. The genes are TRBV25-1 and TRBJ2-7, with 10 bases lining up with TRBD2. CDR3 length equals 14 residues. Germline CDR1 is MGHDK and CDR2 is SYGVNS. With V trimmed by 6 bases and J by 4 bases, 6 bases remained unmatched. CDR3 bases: TGTGCCAGCAGCCTAGCGGGAGCCCTTTACGAGCAGTACTTC. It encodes CASSLAGALYEQYF.

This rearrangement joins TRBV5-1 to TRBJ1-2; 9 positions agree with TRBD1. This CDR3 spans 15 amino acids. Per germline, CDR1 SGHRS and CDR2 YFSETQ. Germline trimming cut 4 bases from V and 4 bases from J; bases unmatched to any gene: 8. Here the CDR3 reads CASSITSGQGYGYTF. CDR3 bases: TGCGCCAGCAGCATCACCTCGGGACAGGGCTATGGCTACACCTTC.

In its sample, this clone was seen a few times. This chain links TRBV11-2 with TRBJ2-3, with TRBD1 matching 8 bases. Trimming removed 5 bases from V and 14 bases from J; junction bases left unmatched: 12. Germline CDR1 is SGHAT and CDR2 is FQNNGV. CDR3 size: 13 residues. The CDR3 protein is CASSPTPGGRGYF. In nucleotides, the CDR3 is TGTGCCAGCAGCCCTACCCCAGGGGGCAGAGGGTATTTT. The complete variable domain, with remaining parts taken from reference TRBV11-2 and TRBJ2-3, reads EAGVAQSPRYKIIEKRQSVAFWCNPISGHATLYWYQQILGQGPKLLIQFQNNGVVDDSQLPKDRFSAERLKGVDSTLKIQPAKLEDSAVYLCASSPTPGGRGYFGPGTRLTVL.

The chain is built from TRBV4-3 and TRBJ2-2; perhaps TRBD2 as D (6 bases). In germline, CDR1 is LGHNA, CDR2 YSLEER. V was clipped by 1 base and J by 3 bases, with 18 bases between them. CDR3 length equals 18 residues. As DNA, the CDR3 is TGCGCCAGCAGCCAAGGTTCGCCGTGGGAGGACCACACCGGGGAGCTGTTTTTT. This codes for CASSQGSPWEDHTGELFF.

The CDR3 nucleotides read TGTGCCAGCGGGGACCACACAGGGACCTACGAGCAGTACTTC. Encoded protein: CASGDHTGTYEQYF. This sequence joins TRBV6-6 and TRBJ2-7; tentatively, D is TRBD1 (6 bases). CDR1 and CDR2 (germline): MNHNY, SVGAGI (reference sequence). Trimming cost V 8 bases and J 2 bases, with 16 bases left between them. This CDR3 has 14 residues.

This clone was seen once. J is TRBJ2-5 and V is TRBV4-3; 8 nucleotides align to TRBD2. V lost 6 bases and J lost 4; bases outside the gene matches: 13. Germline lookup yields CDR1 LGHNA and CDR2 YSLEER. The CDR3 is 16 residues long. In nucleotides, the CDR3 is TGCGCCAGCAGTCCAAGCCCAGCGGGGGCGGGAGAGACCCAGTACTTC. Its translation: CASSPSPAGAGETQYF.

CDR3 protein: CASSRRQVAYGYTF. The CDR3 nucleotides are TGTGCCAGCAGTAGACGACAGGTCGCCTATGGCTACACCTTC. This chain joins TRBV28 and TRBJ1-2, with a possible D match to TRBD1 (6 bases). The CDR3 runs 14 residues. The ends were cut back, 5 bases at V and 4 bases at J, with 14 bases in the middle. Germline V gene sequence: CDR1 MDHEN, CDR2 SYDVKM.

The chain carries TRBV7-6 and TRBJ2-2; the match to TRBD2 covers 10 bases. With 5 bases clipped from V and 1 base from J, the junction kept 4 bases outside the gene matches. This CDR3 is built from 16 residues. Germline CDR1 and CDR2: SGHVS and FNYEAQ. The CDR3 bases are TGTGCCAGCAGCCAATGGACTAGCGGGAACACCGGGGAGCTGTTTTTT. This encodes CASSQWTSGNTGELFF.

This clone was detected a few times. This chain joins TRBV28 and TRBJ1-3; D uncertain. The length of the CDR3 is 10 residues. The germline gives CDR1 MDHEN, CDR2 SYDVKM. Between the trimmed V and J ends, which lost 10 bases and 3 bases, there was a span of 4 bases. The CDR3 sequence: CATLGNTIYF. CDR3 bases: TGTGCCACTCTTGGAAACACCATATATTTT.

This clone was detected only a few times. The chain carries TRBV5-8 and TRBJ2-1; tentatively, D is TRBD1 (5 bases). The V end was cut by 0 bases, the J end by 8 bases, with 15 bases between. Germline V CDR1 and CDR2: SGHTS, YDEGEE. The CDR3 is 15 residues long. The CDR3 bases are TGTGCCAGCAGCTTGGGGGAAGGGGTTGACTATGAGCAGTTCTTC. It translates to CASSLGEGVDYEQFF. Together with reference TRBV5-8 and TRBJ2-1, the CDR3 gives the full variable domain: EAGVTQSPTHLIKTRGQQATLRCSPISGHTSVYWYQQALGLGLQFLLWYDEGEERNRGNFPPRFSGRQFPNYSSELNVNALELEDSALYLCASSLGEGVDYEQFFGPGTRLTVL.

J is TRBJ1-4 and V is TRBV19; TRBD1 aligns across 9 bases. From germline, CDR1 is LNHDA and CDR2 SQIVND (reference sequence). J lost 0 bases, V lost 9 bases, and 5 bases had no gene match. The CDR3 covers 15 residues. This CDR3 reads CASRRQGATNEKLFF. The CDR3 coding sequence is TGTGCCAGCCGTCGACAGGGGGCAACTAATGAAAAACTGTTTTTT.

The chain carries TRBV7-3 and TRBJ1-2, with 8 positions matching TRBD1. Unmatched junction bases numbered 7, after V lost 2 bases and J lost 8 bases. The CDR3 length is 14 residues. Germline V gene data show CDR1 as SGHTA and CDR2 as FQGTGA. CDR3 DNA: TGTGCCAGCAGCTTATACCAGGGGGCTGTAGGCTACACCTTC. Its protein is CASSLYQGAVGYTF.